A single sample is the source of the 32 T cell receptor beta chains below, sequenced in a study of technical replicates of blood from a handful of donors. Measured with immunoSEQ multiplex PCR; TCRdb has only the in-frame clones, and not every one. Here the sample spans 55,000 to 85,000 clones, roughly 97% being singletons. Sequenced sample: T cells isolated from PBMCs. The receptors derive from a human donor in good health.

This chain connects TRBV4-2 to TRBJ2-3; tentatively, D is TRBD2 (6 bases). V lost 0 bases and J 9 bases, leaving 13 bases between the germline ends. CDR1 and CDR2 from the germline V gene are LGHNA and YNFKEQ. The CDR3 consists of 14 residues. The CDR3 DNA reads as TGTGCCAGCAGCCAAGACTGGGGGGTAGAGACGCAGTATTTT. This translates into CASSQDWGVETQYF.

This sequence joins TRBV2 and TRBJ1-3; maybe TRBD1 (5 bases). The CDR3 sequence is 16 residues long. CDR1 is SNHLY and CDR2 is FYNNEI in the germline V gene. Trimming removed 2 bases from V and 4 bases from J, with 15 bases in between. The DNA for the CDR3 is TGTGCCAGCAGTGAATCCCCCGGGGGAGCAGGAAACACCATATATTTT. Amino acids: CASSESPGGAGNTIYF.

This rearrangement joins TRBV7-9 to TRBJ1-1; unclear D gene. Germline V gene sequence: CDR1 SEHNR, CDR2 FQNEAQ (reference sequence). CDR3 length: 13 residues. Trimming pared 3 bases from V and 3 bases from J, leaving 8 bases between. CDR3 in DNA: TGTGCCAGCAGCTTGGAGCGGGACACTGAAGCTTTCTTT. Its protein product is CASSLERDTEAFF.

This clone appeared once. The chain uses TRBV7-8 and TRBJ2-2; 10 bases match TRBD2. The CDR3 is 20 residues long. Per the germline V gene, CDR1 is SGHVS and CDR2 is FQNEAQ. V dropped 4 bases and J dropped 1; count of bases not matched to a gene: 15. CDR3 region: CASSSTRTILAGVNTGELFF. The CDR3 DNA reads as TGTGCCAGCAGCTCCACCCGCACGATTCTAGCGGGAGTGAACACCGGGGAGCTGTTTTTT.

The gene calls are TRBV19 and TRBJ2-7; D possibly corresponds to TRBD2 (7 bases). Per the germline V gene, CDR1 is LNHDA and CDR2 is SQIVND (reference sequence). CDR3 length: 14 residues. V lost 4 bases and J 6 bases, leaving 16 bases between the germline ends. CDR3 nucleotide sequence: TGTGCCAGTAGTACCCGTGGCGGGGGCATCGAGCAGTACTTC. Encoded protein: CASSTRGGGIEQYF.

This chain connects TRBV7-6 to TRBJ1-4; TRBD1 is a possible D gene (5 bases). This CDR3 contains 16 residues. Germline lookup yields CDR1 SGHVS and CDR2 FNYEAQ. Trimming pared 3 bases from V and 7 bases from J, leaving 18 bases between. The CDR3 nucleotides read TGTGCCAGCAGCTTTTCCAGGGTAACCCGGAGTGAAAAACTGTTTTTT. Protein product: CASSFSRVTRSEKLFF.

This clone was observed a single time. V usage is TRBV2 and J usage is TRBJ2-2; D is perhaps TRBD2 (5 bases). The CDR3 totals 13 residues. Deletions cut 6 bases from V and 6 bases from J, with 11 bases between. Germline V gene lookup returns CDR1 SNHLY and CDR2 FYNNEI. CDR3 sequence: CASSGVSAGELFF. Written as DNA, the CDR3 is TGTGCCAGCAGCGGGGTTTCGGCCGGGGAGCTGTTTTTT. The full variable domain, its missing parts supplied by reference TRBV2 and TRBJ2-2, is EPEVTQTPSHQVTQMGQEVILRCVPISNHLYFYWYRQILGQKVEFLVSFYNNEISEKSEIFDDQFSVERPDGSNFTLKIRSTKLEDSAMYFCASSGVSAGELFFGEGSRLTVL.

The chain recombines TRBV5-1 with TRBJ2-7; 10 nucleotides match TRBD1. CDR1 SGHRS and CDR2 YFSETQ come from the germline V gene. The length of the CDR3 is 15 residues. The J segment lost 6 bases and the V segment lost 2 bases, leaving 8 bases of the junction unmatched. DNA for the CDR3: TGCGCCAGCAGCTTCTTTGGGGACAGGGGATCCGAGCAGTACTTC. Its protein is CASSFFGDRGSEQYF.

This sequence joins TRBV28 and TRBJ1-2; TRBD1 might be the D (5 bases). Germline V lookup: CDR1 MDHEN, CDR2 SYDVKM. V was clipped by 6 bases and J by 0 bases, with 11 bases between them. The length of the CDR3 is 14 residues. The CDR3 DNA sequence: TGTGCCAGCAGCCCCGGGGGGGCTAACTATGGCTACACCTTC. It yields the protein CASSPGGANYGYTF.

This rearrangement joins TRBV19 to TRBJ1-2; the match to TRBD1 covers 9 bases. This CDR3 is 15 amino acids long. Germline CDR1 is LNHDA and CDR2 is SQIVND (reference sequence). The junction had 10 bases not matched to a gene; V was cut back by 7 bases and J by 4 bases. Here the CDR3 DNA reads TGTGCCAGTACCCCAGGGACAGGGATAAGCTATGGCTACACCTTC. Its translation: CASTPGTGISYGYTF.

The rearrangement links TRBV5-1 to TRBJ2-2, with 9 bases identical to TRBD1. V trimming: 3 bases; J trimming: 5 bases; junction bases outside the gene matches: 8. From germline, CDR1 is SGHRS and CDR2 YFSETQ. The CDR3 spans 16 residues. The CDR3 loop reads CASSSRTGVRTGELFF. The CDR3 region has the DNA TGCGCCAGCAGCTCGCGGACAGGGGTGCGTACCGGGGAGCTGTTTTTT.

The V gene is TRBV6-6, the J gene TRBJ2-7, with 9 bases fitting TRBD1. Losses at the gene ends were 10 bases for V and 4 bases for J; bases not matched to a gene: 17. This CDR3 spans 16 amino acids. CDR1 and CDR2 (germline): MNHNY, SVGAGI (reference sequence). CDR3 coding DNA: TGTGCCACCCGCATCACCGGGACAGGGTCCTATTACGAGCAGTACTTC. Translation gives CATRITGTGSYYEQYF.

This sequence joins TRBV10-1 and TRBJ2-1; 9 bases align to TRBD1. The germline V gene has CDR1 WNHNN and CDR2 SYGVQD (reference sequence). The V segment lost 4 bases and the J segment 4 bases; nucleotides outside the gene matches: 14. The CDR3 extends over 18 amino acids. This CDR3 reads CASSAFPQGAGSYNEQFF. The CDR3 DNA is TGCGCCAGCAGTGCCTTTCCACAGGGGGCCGGTTCGTACAATGAGCAGTTCTTC.

Here the CDR3 reads CASGQSTEAFF. CDR3 coding DNA: TGTGCCAGCGGACAGAGCACTGAAGCTTTCTTT. The rearrangement links TRBV6-6 to TRBJ1-1; tentative D call: TRBD1 (6 bases). V lost 8 bases to trimming and J lost 4 bases, with 8 bases between them. The V gene's germline CDR1 is MNHNY and CDR2 SVGAGI (reference sequence). The CDR3 has 11 amino acids.

The chain links TRBV6-5 to TRBJ2-5; TRBD2 agrees at 8 bases. This CDR3 is 15 amino acids long. V gave up 0 bases and J gave up 4 bases; unmatched junction bases: 4. The germline V gene encodes CDR1 MNHEY and CDR2 SVGAGI. CDR3 sequence reads: CASSYSGGEGETQYF. The CDR3 DNA sequence: TGTGCCAGCAGTTACTCCGGGGGGGAAGGAGAGACCCAGTACTTC.

The J gene is TRBJ1-5, the V gene TRBV6-1, with 10 bases fitting TRBD1. The germline gives CDR1 MNHNS, CDR2 SASEGT. V lost 0 bases, J lost 7 bases, and 3 bases stayed unmatched. This CDR3 has 15 residues. In DNA, the CDR3 is TGTGCCAGCAGTGAAGCTGGACAGGGGGGACAGCCCCAGCATTTT. It is translated as CASSEAGQGGQPQHF.

The chain links TRBV25-1 to TRBJ1-4; D unclear. The CDR3 totals 15 residues. The germline V and J ends were trimmed by 3 bases and 8 bases, with 16 bases remaining between them. The V gene's germline CDR1 is MGHDK and CDR2 SYGVNS. The CDR3 reads CASSEEGNPGEKLFF. Here the CDR3 DNA reads TGTGCCAGCAGTGAGGAGGGAAACCCCGGGGAAAAACTGTTTTTT.

The count of this clone is one. The V gene is TRBV2, the J gene TRBJ1-2; 10 nucleotides agree with TRBD1. CDR1 is SNHLY and CDR2 is FYNNEI in the germline V gene. This CDR3 contains 12 residues. V was clipped by 4 bases and J by 8 bases; unmatched bases: 1. Here the CDR3 DNA reads TGTGCCAGCAGTGGACAGGGGGCGGGCTACACCTTC. Translated: CASSGQGAGYTF.

The chain employs TRBV4-1 and TRBJ1-2; D is ambiguous. From germline, CDR1 is MGHRA and CDR2 YSYEKL. Trimming left V 4 bases short and J 1 base short, with 7 bases between. The CDR3 runs to 13 residues. For the CDR3, the DNA is TGCGCCAGCAGCCTTCCAGATAACTATGGCTACACCTTC. The encoded protein is CASSLPDNYGYTF.

V and J are TRBV5-1 and TRBJ2-1; D is uncertain. Germline-derived CDR1 and CDR2 are SGHRS and YFSETQ. Trimming cost V 0 bases and J 4 bases, with 5 bases left between them. The CDR3 has 13 amino acids. The CDR3 DNA is TGCGCCAGCAGCTTGGACAGATACAATGAGCAGTTCTTC. This encodes CASSLDRYNEQFF.

This clone occurred once. The chain joins TRBV7-9 to TRBJ1-1, with D possibly matching TRBD1 (5 bases). The CDR3 runs 18 residues. Trimming shortened V by 4 bases and J by 2 bases, and 23 bases separated the two germline ends. Germline loops: CDR1 SEHNR, CDR2 FQNEAQ (reference sequence). The CDR3 coding sequence is TGTGCCAGCAGCTCGCCGCGGGGGGGTGGTCTTTTAAACACTGAAGCTTTCTTT. Translation: CASSSPRGGGLLNTEAFF.

CDR3 nucleotides: TGCGCCAGCAGCCAAGGTTCCATCTCTTCGGACTACTCAGATACGCAGTATTTT. This gives the protein CASSQGSISSDYSDTQYF. The chain uses TRBV4-1 and TRBJ2-3, with a weak D call TRBD2 (6 bases). V was pared by 1 base and J by 4 bases, with 21 bases between. The CDR3 loop spans 18 amino acids. Germline V gives CDR1 MGHRA, CDR2 YSYEKL.

The chain links TRBV2 to TRBJ2-7; D is unclear. V was clipped by 9 bases and J by 2 bases, with 14 bases between them. The CDR3 totals 13 residues. CDR1 SNHLY and CDR2 FYNNEI come from the germline V gene. The CDR3 loop reads CARLSHQTYEQYF. DNA of the CDR3: TGTGCCAGACTTAGCCATCAGACCTACGAGCAGTACTTC.

This clone has only one observation. This chain links TRBV27 with TRBJ2-3; the D is unclear. Germline V gene sequence: CDR1 MNHEY, CDR2 SMNVEV (reference sequence). This CDR3 comprises 15 residues. Trimming cost V 3 bases and J 1 base, with 11 bases left between them. As DNA, the CDR3 is TGTGCCAGCAGTTTTTCCCCGAGGCGCACAGATACGCAGTATTTT. Protein: CASSFSPRRTDTQYF.

The chain couples TRBV6-5 to TRBJ2-5; no clear D. Germline V CDR1 and CDR2: MNHEY, SVGAGI. V shed 0 bases and J shed 3 bases, with 8 bases lying between them. This CDR3 has 14 residues. The chain's CDR3 is CASSYSTRKETQYF. CDR3 DNA: TGTGCCAGCAGTTACTCGACCAGGAAAGAGACCCAGTACTTC.

The rearrangement uses TRBV9 and TRBJ2-2; D ambiguous. CDR3 length: 13 residues. V lost 0 bases to trimming and J lost 5 bases, with 5 bases between them. Germline CDR1 is SGDLS and CDR2 is YYNGEE. The CDR3 reads CASSVGGTGELFF. Here the CDR3 DNA reads TGTGCCAGCAGCGTAGGCGGAACCGGGGAGCTGTTTTTT.

This chain uses TRBV4-1 with TRBJ2-1; TRBD2 matches at 11 bases. V was clipped by 5 bases and J by 7 bases; unmatched bases: 13. Germline assignment: CDR1 MGHRA and CDR2 YSYEKL. The CDR3 has 17 residues. For the CDR3, the DNA is TGCGCCAGCAGCACCCAAACTAGCGGGAGAGGTCGGAATGAGCAGTTCTTC. It codes for CASSTQTSGRGRNEQFF.

This chain joins TRBV7-9 and TRBJ1-4; D is unresolved. The V gene's germline CDR1 is SEHNR and CDR2 FQNEAQ (reference sequence). V shed 1 base and J shed 0 bases, with 15 bases lying between them. The CDR3 contains 18 residues. The CDR3 DNA is TGTGCCAGCAGCTTAGTTCGAGGCAGATCTGCAACTAATGAAAAACTGTTTTTT. Encoded protein: CASSLVRGRSATNEKLFF.

V gene TRBV18 combines with J gene TRBJ1-2; D gene ambiguous. Germline CDR1 is KGHSH and CDR2 is LQKENI. The CDR3 has 17 amino acids. V was trimmed by 3 bases and J by 1 base, leaving 18 bases between them. CDR3 DNA sequence: TGTGCCAGCTCACCTAAGACGGGGAGTCCCCTTAACTATGGCTACACCTTC. Translation: CASSPKTGSPLNYGYTF.

The chain employs TRBV6-1 and TRBJ1-4; D is undetermined. The CDR3 covers 14 residues. Germline V gene sequence: CDR1 MNHNS, CDR2 SASEGT. V lost 7 bases and J lost 0, with 9 bases in between. CDR3 sequence reads: CASTSDTTNEKLFF. Written as DNA, the CDR3 is TGTGCCAGCACCTCCGACACAACTAATGAAAAACTGTTTTTT.

The gene calls are TRBV5-4 and TRBJ2-5; 9 bases align to TRBD1. The CDR3 spans 16 residues. The trim removed 2 bases at V and 5 bases at J, leaving 10 bases unmatched. Germline V gene data show CDR1 as SGHNT and CDR2 as YYREEE (reference sequence). CDR3 region: CASSLPTGGGRETQYF. Written as DNA, the CDR3 is TGTGCCAGCAGCTTACCTACAGGGGGCGGAAGGGAGACCCAGTACTTC.

This sequence joins TRBV30 and TRBJ2-3; D possibly corresponds to TRBD2 (5 bases). The CDR3 loop spans 15 amino acids. V lost 8 bases to trimming and J lost 2 bases, with 20 bases between them. Germline-derived CDR1 and CDR2 are GTSNPN and SVGIG (reference sequence). The CDR3 here is CASQREAVDTDTQYF. DNA of the CDR3: TGTGCCAGCCAAAGGGAAGCGGTAGACACAGATACGCAGTATTTT. Together with reference TRBV30 and TRBJ2-3, the CDR3 gives the full variable domain: SQTIHQWPATLVQPVGSPLSLECTVEGTSNPNLYWYRQAAGRGLQLLFYSVGIGQISSEVPQNLSASRPQDRQFILSSKKLLLSDSGFYLCASQREAVDTDTQYFGPGTRLTVL.